The entry below describes one TCR beta chain. Its antigen is not identified. The source of the sample is a study of graft-versus-host responses after intestinal transplantation. Study at large: Multivisceral, liver-intestinal, or isolated intestinal transplants were given to recipients. Uniformly, recipients were administered anti-thymocyte globulin induction with subsequent tacrolimus and steroids for around 3 years. Whole-study findings and limits: GvH clones were found in recipient marrow; some appeared first in ileum or blood.

The CDR3 length is 15 residues. Per germline, CDR1 SGHNT and CDR2 YYREEE (reference sequence). V lost 1 base, J lost 8 bases, and 7 bases stayed unmatched. The table came from immunoSEQ multiplex PCR; TCRdb's copy has only in-frame clones and leaves some out. The table lists about 89,000 clones, roughly 91% of them singletons. This receptor was identified in a human donor who received an intestinal transplant. The chain has TRBV5-4 and TRBJ1-2, with 11 nucleotides matching TRBD1. Here the sequenced sample was unstimulated CD4+ T cells sorted from spleen or lymph node cells, taken before intestinal transplant. DNA of the CDR3: TGTGCCAGCAGCTTGCCTTTGGACAGGGGGCTAGGCTACACCTTC. This gives the protein CASSLPLDRGLGYTF.